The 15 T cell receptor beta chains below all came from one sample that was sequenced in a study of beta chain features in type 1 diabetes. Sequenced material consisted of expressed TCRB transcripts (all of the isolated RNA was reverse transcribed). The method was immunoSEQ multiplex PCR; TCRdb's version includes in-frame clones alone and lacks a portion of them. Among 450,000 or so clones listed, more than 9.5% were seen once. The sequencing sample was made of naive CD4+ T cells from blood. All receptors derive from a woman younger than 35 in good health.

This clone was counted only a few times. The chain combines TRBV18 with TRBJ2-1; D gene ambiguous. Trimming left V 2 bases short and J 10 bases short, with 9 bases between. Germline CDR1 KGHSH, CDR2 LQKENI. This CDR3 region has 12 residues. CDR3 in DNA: TGTGCCAGCTCACCATCAAGCGACGAGCAGTTCTTC. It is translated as CASSPSSDEQFF.

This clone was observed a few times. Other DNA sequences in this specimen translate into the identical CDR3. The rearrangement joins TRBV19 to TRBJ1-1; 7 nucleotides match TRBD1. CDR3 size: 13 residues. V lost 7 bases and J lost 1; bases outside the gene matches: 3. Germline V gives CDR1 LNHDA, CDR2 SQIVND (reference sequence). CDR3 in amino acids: CASNDRANTEAFF. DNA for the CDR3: TGTGCCAGTAATGACAGGGCGAACACTGAAGCTTTCTTT.

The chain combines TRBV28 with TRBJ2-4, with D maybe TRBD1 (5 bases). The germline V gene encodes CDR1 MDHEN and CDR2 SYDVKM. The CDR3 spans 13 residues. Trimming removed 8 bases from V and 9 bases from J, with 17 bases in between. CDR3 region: CASETRALGIQYF. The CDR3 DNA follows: TGTGCCAGCGAGACCAGGGCCTTAGGCATTCAGTACTTC.

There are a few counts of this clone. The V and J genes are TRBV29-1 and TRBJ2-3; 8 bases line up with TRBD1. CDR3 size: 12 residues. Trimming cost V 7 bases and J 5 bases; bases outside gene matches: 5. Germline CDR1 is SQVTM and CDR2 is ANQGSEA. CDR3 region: CSAGQGQDTQYF. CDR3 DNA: TGCAGCGCCGGACAGGGTCAAGATACGCAGTATTTT.

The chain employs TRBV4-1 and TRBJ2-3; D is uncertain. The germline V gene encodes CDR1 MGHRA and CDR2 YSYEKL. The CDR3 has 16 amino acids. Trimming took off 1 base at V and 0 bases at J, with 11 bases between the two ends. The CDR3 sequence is CASSQALRPSTDTQYF. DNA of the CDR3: TGCGCCAGCAGCCAAGCCTTACGGCCAAGCACAGATACGCAGTATTTT.

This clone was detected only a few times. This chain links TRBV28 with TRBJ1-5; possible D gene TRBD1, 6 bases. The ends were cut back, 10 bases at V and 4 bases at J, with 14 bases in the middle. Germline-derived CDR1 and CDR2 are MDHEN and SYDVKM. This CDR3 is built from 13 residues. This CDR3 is CAIVGRGNQPQHF. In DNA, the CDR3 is TGTGCCATCGTCGGGAGGGGGAATCAGCCCCAGCATTTT.

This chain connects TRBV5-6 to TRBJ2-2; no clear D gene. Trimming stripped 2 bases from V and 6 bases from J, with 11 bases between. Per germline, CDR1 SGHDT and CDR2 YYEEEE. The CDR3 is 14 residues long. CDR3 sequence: CASSLVQRAGELFF. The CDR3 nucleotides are TGTGCCAGCAGCTTAGTCCAACGTGCCGGGGAGCTGTTTTTT.

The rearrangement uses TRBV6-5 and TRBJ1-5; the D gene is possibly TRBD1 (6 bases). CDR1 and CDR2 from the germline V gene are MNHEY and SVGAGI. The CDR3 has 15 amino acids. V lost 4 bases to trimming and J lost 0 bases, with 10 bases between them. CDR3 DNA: TGTGCCAGCAGTTCATACAGGGCTAGCAATCAGCCCCAGCATTTT. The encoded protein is CASSSYRASNQPQHF.

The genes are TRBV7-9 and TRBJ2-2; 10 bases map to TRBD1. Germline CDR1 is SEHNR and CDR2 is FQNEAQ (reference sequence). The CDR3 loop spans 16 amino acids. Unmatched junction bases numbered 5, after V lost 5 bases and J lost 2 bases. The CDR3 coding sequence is TGTGCCAGCAGCCCGCGGACAGGGGGTAACACCGGGGAGCTGTTTTTT. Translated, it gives CASSPRTGGNTGELFF.

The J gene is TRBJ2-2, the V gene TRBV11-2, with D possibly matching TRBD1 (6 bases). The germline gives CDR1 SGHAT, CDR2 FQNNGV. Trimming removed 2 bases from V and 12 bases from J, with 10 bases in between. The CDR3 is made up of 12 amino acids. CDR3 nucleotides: TGTGCCAGCAGCTTAACAGGGTTTCAGCTGTTTTTT. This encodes CASSLTGFQLFF.

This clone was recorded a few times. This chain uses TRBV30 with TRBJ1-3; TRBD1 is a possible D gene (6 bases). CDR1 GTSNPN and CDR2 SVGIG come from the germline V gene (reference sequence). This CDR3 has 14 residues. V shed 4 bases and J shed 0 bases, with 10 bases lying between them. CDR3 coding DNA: TGTGCCTGGAAAACAGGGAACTCTGGAAACACCATATATTTT. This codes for CAWKTGNSGNTIYF.

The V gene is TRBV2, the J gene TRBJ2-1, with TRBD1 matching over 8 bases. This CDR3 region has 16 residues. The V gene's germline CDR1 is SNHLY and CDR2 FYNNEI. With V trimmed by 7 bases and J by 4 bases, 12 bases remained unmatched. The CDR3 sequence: CASTSWGTGRYNEQFF. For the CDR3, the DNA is TGTGCCAGCACCTCGTGGGGGACAGGCCGGTACAATGAGCAGTTCTTC.

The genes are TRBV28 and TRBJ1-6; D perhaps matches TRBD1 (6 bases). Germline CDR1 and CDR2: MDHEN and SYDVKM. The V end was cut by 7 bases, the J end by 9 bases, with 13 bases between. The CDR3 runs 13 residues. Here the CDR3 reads CASNLQGTSPLHF. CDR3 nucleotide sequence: TGTGCCAGCAACCTTCAGGGGACTTCACCCCTCCACTTT.

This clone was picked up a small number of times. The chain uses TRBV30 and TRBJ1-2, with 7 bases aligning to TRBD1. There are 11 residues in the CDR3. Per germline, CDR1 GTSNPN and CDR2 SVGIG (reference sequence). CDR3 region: CDHRGRDGYTF. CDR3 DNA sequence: TGTGACCACAGGGGAAGAGATGGCTACACCTTC.

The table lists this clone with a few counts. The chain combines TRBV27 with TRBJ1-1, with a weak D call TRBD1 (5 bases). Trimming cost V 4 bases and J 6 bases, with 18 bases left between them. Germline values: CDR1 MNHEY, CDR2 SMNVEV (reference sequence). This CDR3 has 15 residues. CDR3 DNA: TGTGCCAGCAGTTCCCGTAGGTTCAGGGCCGCTGAAGCTTTCTTT. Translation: CASSSRRFRAAEAFF.